This T cell receptor beta chain appears in the sequencing data of a study of human T cells and chemical hapten exposure. Only a few counts were recorded for this clonotype. Time point indicated: pre-sensitization, week 0. Treatment denoted: therapeutic diphenylcyclopropenone sensitization with weekly scalp DPC. From whole blood left unfractionated, total RNA was extracted. V was shortened by 5 bases and J by 0 bases, with 12 bases between the two germline ends. The CDR3 spans 15 residues. Germline assignment: CDR1 SGHTA and CDR2 FQGTGA. Each CDR3 protein gets one entry after TCRdb re-called the RACE reads with MiXCR. Here the sample spans 87,000 or so distinct CDR3 sequences, 9.6% being singletons.

This sequence was found in a middle-aged woman with alopecia areata. Some clones in this sample may be carry-over from other donors' samples. This chain connects TRBV7-3 to TRBJ2-3, with D maybe TRBD1 (5 bases). Material: whole blood, obtained in connection with sensitization to the hapten diphenylcyclopropenone (DPC). CDR3 bases: TGTGCCAGCAGCCTGGACATCACTAGCACAGATACGCAGTATTTT. This codes for CASSLDITSTDTQYF.